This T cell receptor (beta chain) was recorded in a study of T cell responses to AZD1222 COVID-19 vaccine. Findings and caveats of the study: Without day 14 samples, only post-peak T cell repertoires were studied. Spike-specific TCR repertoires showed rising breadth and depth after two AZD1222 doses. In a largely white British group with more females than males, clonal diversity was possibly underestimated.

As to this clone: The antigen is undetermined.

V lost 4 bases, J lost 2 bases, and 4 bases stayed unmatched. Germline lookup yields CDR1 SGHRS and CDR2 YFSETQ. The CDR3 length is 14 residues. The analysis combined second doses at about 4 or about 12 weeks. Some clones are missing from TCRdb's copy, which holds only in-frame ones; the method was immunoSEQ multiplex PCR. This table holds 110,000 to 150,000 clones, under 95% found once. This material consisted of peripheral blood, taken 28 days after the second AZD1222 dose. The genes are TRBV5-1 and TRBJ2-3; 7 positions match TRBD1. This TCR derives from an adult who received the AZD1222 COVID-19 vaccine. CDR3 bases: TGCGCCAGCAGCGTGGACAGGAACACAGATACGCAGTATTTT. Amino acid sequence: CASSVDRNTDTQYF.